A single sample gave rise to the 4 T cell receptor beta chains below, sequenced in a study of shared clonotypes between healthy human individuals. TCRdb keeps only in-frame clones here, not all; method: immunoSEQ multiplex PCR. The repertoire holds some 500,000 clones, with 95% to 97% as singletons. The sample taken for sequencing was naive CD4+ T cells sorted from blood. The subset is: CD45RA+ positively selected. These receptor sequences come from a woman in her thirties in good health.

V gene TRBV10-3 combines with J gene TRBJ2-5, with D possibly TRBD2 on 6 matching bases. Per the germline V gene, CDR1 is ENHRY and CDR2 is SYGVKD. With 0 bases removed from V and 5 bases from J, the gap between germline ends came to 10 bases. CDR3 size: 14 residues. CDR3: CAISESRGRETQYF. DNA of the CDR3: TGTGCCATCAGTGAGTCGCGGGGTCGGGAGACCCAGTACTTC.

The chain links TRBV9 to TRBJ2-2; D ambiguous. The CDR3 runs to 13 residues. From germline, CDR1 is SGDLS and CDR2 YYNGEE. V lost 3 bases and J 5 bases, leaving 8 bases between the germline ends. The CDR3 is CASSGITTGELFF. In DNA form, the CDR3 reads TGTGCCAGCAGCGGGATCACGACCGGGGAGCTGTTTTTT.

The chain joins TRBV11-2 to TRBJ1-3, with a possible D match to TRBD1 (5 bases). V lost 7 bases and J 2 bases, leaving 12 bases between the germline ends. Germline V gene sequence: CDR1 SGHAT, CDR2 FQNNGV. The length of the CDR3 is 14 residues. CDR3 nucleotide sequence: TGTGCCAGCAATCAGGGATCACCTGGAAACACCATATATTTT. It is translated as CASNQGSPGNTIYF.

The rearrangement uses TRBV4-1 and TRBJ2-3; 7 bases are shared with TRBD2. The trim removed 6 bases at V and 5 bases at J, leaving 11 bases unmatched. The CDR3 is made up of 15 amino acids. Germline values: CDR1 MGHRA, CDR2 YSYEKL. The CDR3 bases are TGCGCCAGCAGGTCCCGGCGGGAGCGGGGAGATACGCAGTATTTT. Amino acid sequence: CASRSRRERGDTQYF.